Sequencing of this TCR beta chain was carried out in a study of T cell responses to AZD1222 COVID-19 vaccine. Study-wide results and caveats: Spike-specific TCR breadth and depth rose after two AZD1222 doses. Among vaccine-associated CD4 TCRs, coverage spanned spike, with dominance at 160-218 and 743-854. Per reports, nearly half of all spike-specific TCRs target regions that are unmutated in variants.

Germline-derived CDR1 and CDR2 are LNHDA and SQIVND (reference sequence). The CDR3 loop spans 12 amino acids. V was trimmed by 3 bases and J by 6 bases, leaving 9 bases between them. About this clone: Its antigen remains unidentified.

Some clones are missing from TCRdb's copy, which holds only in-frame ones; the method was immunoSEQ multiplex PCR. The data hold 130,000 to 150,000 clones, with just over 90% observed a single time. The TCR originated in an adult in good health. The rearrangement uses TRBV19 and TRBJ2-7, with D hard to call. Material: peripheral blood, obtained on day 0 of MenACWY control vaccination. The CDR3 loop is CASSMRYGEQYF. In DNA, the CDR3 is TGTGCCAGTAGTATGAGATATGGCGAGCAGTACTTC. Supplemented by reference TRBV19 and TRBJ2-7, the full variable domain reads DGGITQSPKYLFRKEGQNVTLSCEQNLNHDAMYWYRQDPGQGLRLIYYSQIVNDFQKGDIAEGYSVSREKKESFPLTVTSAQKNPTAFYLCASSMRYGEQYFGPGTRLTVT.